This T cell receptor (beta chain) originates from a study of cytomegalovirus exposure and HLA in healthy donors. Looking at the study overall: From 150 million to 200 million T cells, an earlier analysis saw 120 million or so unique TCR beta sequences.

Amplification used 60 Vbeta primers and 13 Jbeta primers. The repertoire was sequenced with immunoSEQ multiplex PCR; TCRdb's copy has only in-frame clones and lacks some. The sample gives about 110,000 clones, about three quarters of which show up once; about 6% is in the top ten. A word on this clone: The antigen is unknown.

Study observations and caveats: Presence/absence analyses assumed roughly uniform sequencing depth across donors, which may not hold.

The V and J ends lost 5 bases and 2 bases, in that order; junction bases with no gene match: 9. This CDR3 contains 16 residues. Germline CDR1 reads MDHEN; CDR2 reads SYDVKM. The genes are TRBV28 and TRBJ2-4, with 7 bases identical to TRBD2. The source material was PBMCs. The sequence was obtained from a woman aged 45-65 years in good health and CMV-seropositive. CDR3 protein: CASSLGEGPTKNIQYF. In nucleotides, the CDR3 is TGTGCCAGCAGTCTTGGGGAGGGGCCGACCAAAAACATTCAGTACTTC.